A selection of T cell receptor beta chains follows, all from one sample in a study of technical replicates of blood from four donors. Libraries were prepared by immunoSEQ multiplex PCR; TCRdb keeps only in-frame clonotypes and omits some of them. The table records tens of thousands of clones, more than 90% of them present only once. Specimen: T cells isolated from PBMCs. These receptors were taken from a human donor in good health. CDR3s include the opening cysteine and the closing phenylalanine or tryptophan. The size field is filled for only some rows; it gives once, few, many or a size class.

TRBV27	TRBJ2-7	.	CASSSSKGTSGSFGREQYF
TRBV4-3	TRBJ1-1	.	CASSQGLMTGQGNTEAFF
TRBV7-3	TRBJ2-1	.	CASSSGTSGGNEQFF
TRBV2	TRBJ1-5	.	CASSDRDWNQPQHF
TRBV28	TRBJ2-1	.	CASRPLAGPDNEQFF
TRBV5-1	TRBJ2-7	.	CASSLAYEQYF
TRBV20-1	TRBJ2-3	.	CSAPIADTQYF
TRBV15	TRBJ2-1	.	CATSRDLGLSYNEQFF
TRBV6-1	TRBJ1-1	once	CASSEWGTGENEAFF
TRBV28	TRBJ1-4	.	CASEKTGYNEKLFF
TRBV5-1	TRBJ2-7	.	CASNLLGQQLYEQYF
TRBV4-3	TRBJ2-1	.	CASSQAGLAGEYNEQFF
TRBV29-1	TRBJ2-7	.	CSVVGGLFYEQYF
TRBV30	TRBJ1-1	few	CAWATGNTEAFF
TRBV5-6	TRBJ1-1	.	CASRKDGRNTEAFF
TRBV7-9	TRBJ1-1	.	CASSFLFGKHTEAFF
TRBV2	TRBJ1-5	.	CASSETGTGPEPQHF
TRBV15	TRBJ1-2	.	CATRLGEGSYGYTF
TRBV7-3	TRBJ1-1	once	CASSLNEGTEAFF
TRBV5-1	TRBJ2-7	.	CASSWEAGGRYEQYF
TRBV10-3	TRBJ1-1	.	CAIREDRGQNTEAFF
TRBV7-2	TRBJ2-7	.	CASSFRLAGAVNEQYF
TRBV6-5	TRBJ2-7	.	CASSYFYRGGYEQYF
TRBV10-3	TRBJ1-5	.	CASSPPDRGNQPQHF
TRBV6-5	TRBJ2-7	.	CASSFPGTYEQYF
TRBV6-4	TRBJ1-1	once	CATRLFGQGDAEAFF
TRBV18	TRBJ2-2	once	CASSTQGEVGELFF
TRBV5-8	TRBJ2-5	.	CASSRSQPGETQYF
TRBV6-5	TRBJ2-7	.	CASSYWSSGRANEQYF
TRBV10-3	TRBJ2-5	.	CAIRATLAGEQETQYF
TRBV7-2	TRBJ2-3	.	CASSLVSGRTDTQYF
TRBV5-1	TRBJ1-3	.	CASSTHDSSGNTIYF
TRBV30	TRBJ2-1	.	CAWSRGSDNEQFF
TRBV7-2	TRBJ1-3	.	CASSSPGGGRSGNTIYF
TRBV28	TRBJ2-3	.	CASGLSQGWADTQYF
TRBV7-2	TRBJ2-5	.	CASSRSLAEETQYF
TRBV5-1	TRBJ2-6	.	CASRGGTDPLGSGANVLTF
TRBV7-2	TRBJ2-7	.	CASSFAGTDISGEQYF
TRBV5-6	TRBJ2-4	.	CASSLEGFQYF
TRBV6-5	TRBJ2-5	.	CASSYSSGGETQYF
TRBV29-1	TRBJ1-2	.	CSVRRDRGPLGYTF
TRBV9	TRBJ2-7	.	CASSVQPANEVYEQYF
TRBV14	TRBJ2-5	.	CASSPGAGETQYF
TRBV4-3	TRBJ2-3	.	CASSHLAEKDTQYF
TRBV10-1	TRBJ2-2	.	CASSTSGDGVSSGELFF
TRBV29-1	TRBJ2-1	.	CSALAGGGDNEQFF
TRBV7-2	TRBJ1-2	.	CASSPGESYTF